One and the same sample provided the 25 T cell receptor beta chains below, sequenced in a study of immune evolution from preneoplasia to lung adenocarcinoma. The assay was immunoSEQ multiplex PCR, and TCRdb's table has in-frame clones only and misses some. The sample includes 10,000 or so clones, 70% to 85% of them seen just once. The specimen sequenced was FFPE lung adenocarcinoma in situ tissue. These receptors were obtained from a person aged 55 to 79 with lung adenocarcinoma.

This clone was seen more than once but under ten times. The rearrangement joins TRBV2 to TRBJ2-1; 11 bases agree with TRBD1. This CDR3 contains 17 residues. In germline, CDR1 is SNHLY, CDR2 FYNNEI. V lost 0 bases, J lost 5 bases, and 6 bases stayed unmatched. The chain's CDR3 is CASSEALGQGGNNEQFF. The CDR3 bases are TGTGCCAGCAGTGAAGCCCTGGGACAGGGGGGTAACAATGAGCAGTTCTTC.

The J gene is TRBJ2-5, the V gene TRBV7-6, with D hard to call. CDR1 and CDR2 (germline): SGHVS, FNYEAQ. The germline V and J ends were trimmed by 3 bases and 1 base, with 9 bases remaining between them. CDR3 length: 14 amino acids. The CDR3: CASSFGRLQETQYF. The CDR3 nucleotides read TGTGCCAGCAGCTTTGGGCGGCTCCAAGAGACCCAGTACTTC.

This sequence joins TRBV18 and TRBJ1-1; D unresolved. The CDR3 is made up of 16 amino acids. Between the trimmed V and J ends, which lost 1 base and 0 bases, there was a span of 12 bases. The V gene's germline CDR1 is KGHSH and CDR2 LQKENI. The CDR3 bases are TGTGCCAGCTCACCACTAGGAGTTTCAATGAACACTGAAGCTTTCTTT. Residues: CASSPLGVSMNTEAFF.

This chain joins TRBV29-1 and TRBJ2-5; D gene unclear. This CDR3 is 13 amino acids long. The germline V gene encodes CDR1 SQVTM and CDR2 ANQGSEA. V was shortened by 5 bases and J by 5 bases, with 15 bases between the two germline ends. The CDR3 bases are TGCAGCGTTTGTGGTTCGCTGGGGGAGACCCAGTACTTC. It codes for CSVCGSLGETQYF.

The chain links TRBV15 to TRBJ1-1; maybe TRBD1 (6 bases). Trimming left V 2 bases short and J 3 bases short, with 13 bases between. CDR3 length: 15 amino acids. Germline values: CDR1 LNHNV, CDR2 YYDKDF (reference sequence). This chain's CDR3 is CATSRWGQRDTEAFF. The CDR3 DNA reads as TGTGCCACCAGCAGATGGGGGCAGAGAGACACTGAAGCTTTCTTT.

The V and J genes are TRBV11-2 and TRBJ1-1, with 11 bases matching TRBD1. Germline V CDR1 and CDR2: SGHAT, FQNNGV. The junction had 12 bases not matched to a gene; V was cut back by 1 base and J by 11 bases. The CDR3 runs to 16 residues. The CDR3 protein is CASSLAGQGAYSGAFF. In DNA, the CDR3 is TGTGCCAGCAGCTTAGCTGGACAGGGGGCTTATTCGGGGGCTTTCTTT.

V is TRBV18 and J is TRBJ1-3; D might be TRBD1 (6 bases). V dropped 6 bases and J dropped 0 bases, with 12 bases sitting between them. This CDR3 has 15 residues. Per germline, CDR1 KGHSH and CDR2 LQKENI. The CDR3 coding sequence is TGTGCCAGCTCCCTCGCAGGGGCCTCTGGAAACACCATATATTTT. Residues: CASSLAGASGNTIYF. Complete variable domain (other parts from reference TRBV18 and TRBJ1-3): NAGVMQNPRHLVRRRGQEARLRCSPMKGHSHVYWYRQLPEEGLKFMVYLQKENIIDESGMPKERFSAEFPKEGPSILRIQQVVRGDSAAYFCASSLAGASGNTIYFGEGSWLTVV.

The chain is built from TRBV7-8 and TRBJ1-2, with TRBD1 matching over 9 bases. The germline CDR1 and CDR2 sequences are SGHVS and FQNEAQ. The CDR3 consists of 16 residues. The V segment lost 2 bases and the J segment 9 bases; nucleotides outside the gene matches: 13. Here the CDR3 reads CASSLSRQGGVGSYTF. CDR3 nucleotide sequence: TGTGCCAGCAGCTTATCCCGACAGGGGGGCGTAGGAAGCTACACCTTC.

J is TRBJ1-3 and V is TRBV2, with D perhaps matching TRBD1 (5 bases). This CDR3 contains 12 residues. Per the germline V gene, CDR1 is SNHLY and CDR2 is FYNNEI. The V and J ends lost 6 bases and 4 bases respectively, with 7 bases between them. The CDR3 region is CASRAGGNTIYF. CDR3 DNA: TGTGCCAGCAGGGCAGGGGGAAACACCATATATTTT.

The chain couples TRBV7-2 to TRBJ2-5; D is unclear. The CDR3 totals 15 residues. The germline CDR1 and CDR2 sequences are SGHTA and FQGNSA. The germline V and J ends were trimmed by 2 bases and 1 base, with 11 bases remaining between them. CDR3 sequence reads: CASSLRRGSQETQYF. In DNA form, the CDR3 reads TGTGCCAGCAGCTTACGGCGTGGGTCCCAAGAGACCCAGTACTTC.

The chain is built from TRBV4-1 and TRBJ1-5; D remains ambiguous. The CDR3 contains 13 residues. V was cut by 0 bases and J by 5 bases, with 5 bases left in between. Germline values: CDR1 MGHRA, CDR2 YSYEKL. As DNA, the CDR3 is TGCGCCAGCAGCCAAGAAGGTTATCAGCCCCAGCATTTT. Amino acid sequence: CASSQEGYQPQHF.

The genes are TRBV21-1 and TRBJ1-3; the tabulated D call, TRBD1, remains unverified against the DNA. TRBV21-1 is reported as a pseudogene. The CDR3 has 18 amino acids. The CDR3 is CASSTAYPTDSSGNTIYF. CDR3 in DNA: TGTGCCAGCAGCACAGCTTACCCGACAGATAGCTCTGGAAACACCATATATTTT.

This chain connects TRBV9 to TRBJ2-5, with 8 bases identical to TRBD2. The V gene's germline CDR1 is SGDLS and CDR2 YYNGEE. This CDR3 has 15 amino acids. The ends lost 3 bases at V and 6 bases at J; junction bases unmatched: 10. CDR3 DNA sequence: TGTGCCAGCAGCGGAACCGGGACTAGTCTAAAGACCCAGTACTTC. Its translation is CASSGTGTSLKTQYF.

A few counts support this clone. The genes are TRBV11-2 and TRBJ2-1; 10 bases match TRBD2. This CDR3 is 14 amino acids long. V lost 3 bases, J lost 6 bases, and 2 bases stayed unmatched. Per germline, CDR1 SGHAT and CDR2 FQNNGV. The CDR3 spells CASSFSSGGNEQFF. The CDR3 DNA reads as TGTGCCAGCAGCTTTTCTAGCGGGGGCAATGAGCAGTTCTTC.

The V call is TRBV6-6, the J call TRBJ2-7, with unresolved D. With 6 bases removed from V and 4 bases from J, the gap between germline ends came to 16 bases. Germline CDR1 is MNHNY and CDR2 is SVGAGI (reference sequence). The CDR3 covers 14 residues. The CDR3 nucleotides read TGTGCCAGCAGCCCCTTGGCCCGGTGGTACGAGCAGTACTTC. Translated, it gives CASSPLARWYEQYF.

The rearrangement joins TRBV30 to TRBJ1-1; D not resolved. CDR1 GTSNPN and CDR2 SVGIG come from the germline V gene (reference sequence). The CDR3 extends over 14 amino acids. Trimming removed 0 bases from V and 2 bases from J, with 10 bases in between. The DNA of the CDR3 is TGTGCCTGGAGTGTTCCCCAAGGAAACACTGAAGCTTTCTTT. Translated, it gives CAWSVPQGNTEAFF.

The chain uses TRBV18 and TRBJ2-5; D is uncertain. The CDR3 contains 13 residues. CDR1 and CDR2 from the germline V gene are KGHSH and LQKENI. V was cut by 4 bases and J by 2 bases, with 8 bases left in between. CDR3: CASSRPNQETQYF. As DNA, the CDR3 is TGTGCCAGCTCACGACCGAATCAAGAGACCCAGTACTTC.

In nucleotides, the CDR3 is TGTGCCAGCAGCCAAGTGATCAGGGTTGGCTACACCTTC. It is translated as CASSQVIRVGYTF. The V gene is TRBV4-2, the J gene TRBJ1-2, with D perhaps matching TRBD1 (5 bases). Looked up from germline, CDR1 is LGHNA and CDR2 is YNFKEQ. The V end lost 1 base, the J end lost 7 bases, and 10 bases lay between the germline ends. There are 13 residues in the CDR3.

This chain uses TRBV9 with TRBJ2-7; D could derive from TRBD1 or TRBD2 (6 bases each). The CDR3 is made up of 14 amino acids. V lost 6 bases and J 2 bases, leaving 15 bases between the germline ends. The V gene's germline CDR1 is SGDLS and CDR2 YYNGEE. The DNA of the CDR3 is TGTGCCAGCACCCGGGGGCAGTTCCCCTACGAGCAGTACTTC. It is translated as CASTRGQFPYEQYF.

This sequence joins TRBV14 and TRBJ2-2; TRBD2 might be the D (6 bases). In germline, CDR1 is SGHDN, CDR2 FVKESK. Between the trimmed V and J ends, which lost 0 bases and 5 bases, there was a span of 19 bases. This CDR3 comprises 18 residues. CDR3 DNA sequence: TGTGCCAGCAGCCAAGACTTTGGAGGGCAGATCCGTACCGGGGAGCTGTTTTTT. Protein: CASSQDFGGQIRTGELFF.

This clone was recorded a few times. The V gene is TRBV7-9, the J gene TRBJ1-3, with 11 bases aligning to TRBD1. The V and J ends lost 5 bases and 10 bases, in that order; junction bases with no gene match: 10. The germline V gene has CDR1 SEHNR and CDR2 FQNEAQ (reference sequence). The CDR3 runs 15 residues. The CDR3 nucleotides are TGTGCCAGCAGCCCCGAAGTAGGACAGGGGGCAACCATATATTTT. Translation gives CASSPEVGQGATIYF.

The chain recombines TRBV29-1 with TRBJ2-1; no reliable D call. CDR3 length: 14 amino acids. V dropped 4 bases and J dropped 2 bases, with 12 bases sitting between them. Germline CDR1 is SQVTM and CDR2 is ANQGSEA. As DNA, the CDR3 is TGCAGCGTTGGTGAACCCATGGCCTACAATGAGCAGTTCTTC. This encodes CSVGEPMAYNEQFF.

This clone was picked up one time. This chain joins TRBV27 and TRBJ1-5, with TRBD1 as a possible D gene (6 bases). The CDR3 consists of 14 residues. Between the trimmed V and J ends, which lost 2 bases and 7 bases, there was a span of 12 bases. Germline assignment: CDR1 MNHEY and CDR2 SMNVEV (reference sequence). The CDR3 is CASSLGGGGQPQHF. CDR3 DNA: TGTGCCAGCAGTTTAGGGGGGGGCGGCCAGCCCCAGCATTTT.

CDR3 loop: CASSPIGPNYGYTF. The DNA of the CDR3 is TGTGCCAGCAGCCCCATCGGGCCAAACTATGGCTACACCTTC. The rearrangement joins TRBV9 to TRBJ1-2, with unresolved D. This CDR3 comprises 14 residues. The germline V gene has CDR1 SGDLS and CDR2 YYNGEE. V was pared by 4 bases and J by 2 bases, with 12 bases between.

This chain uses TRBV14 with TRBJ2-1, with 8 nucleotides matching TRBD2. The V and J ends lost 2 bases and 7 bases, in that order; junction bases with no gene match: 7. Germline V lookup: CDR1 SGHDN, CDR2 FVKESK. CDR3 length: 15 residues. CDR3 bases: TGTGCCAGCAGCCAACCGGGACTAGTAGTAAATGAGCAGTTCTTC. This sequence encodes CASSQPGLVVNEQFF.